This T cell receptor beta chain was documented in a study of T cells after posttransplantation cyclophosphamide. Study-level findings and limits: Tissue-infiltrating T cells from skin or gut overlapped little with blood T cells.

Assay: immunoSEQ multiplex PCR; the TCRdb copy retains only in-frame clones and omits some. Observed are approximately 35,000 clones, no singletons, with the top ten taking about 4.5%. This CDR3 comprises 15 residues. CDR1 is SGHTA, CDR2 FQGNSA, per germline. Trimming at V came to 5 bases and at J to 8 bases, leaving 9 bases not matched to a gene. On the day of bone marrow donation, the related graft donor provided peripheral blood. In this sample, this clone turned up many times. Its antigen is currently unknown. The sequence derives from a woman in her twenties or thirties in good health and a related stem cell transplant donor. The sample was PBMCs. This sequence joins TRBV7-2 and TRBJ1-4; TRBD1 agrees at 9 bases. The CDR3 is CASSRTGTGREKLFF. DNA of the CDR3: TGTGCCAGCAGCCGAACCGGGACAGGGAGGGAAAAACTGTTTTTT.